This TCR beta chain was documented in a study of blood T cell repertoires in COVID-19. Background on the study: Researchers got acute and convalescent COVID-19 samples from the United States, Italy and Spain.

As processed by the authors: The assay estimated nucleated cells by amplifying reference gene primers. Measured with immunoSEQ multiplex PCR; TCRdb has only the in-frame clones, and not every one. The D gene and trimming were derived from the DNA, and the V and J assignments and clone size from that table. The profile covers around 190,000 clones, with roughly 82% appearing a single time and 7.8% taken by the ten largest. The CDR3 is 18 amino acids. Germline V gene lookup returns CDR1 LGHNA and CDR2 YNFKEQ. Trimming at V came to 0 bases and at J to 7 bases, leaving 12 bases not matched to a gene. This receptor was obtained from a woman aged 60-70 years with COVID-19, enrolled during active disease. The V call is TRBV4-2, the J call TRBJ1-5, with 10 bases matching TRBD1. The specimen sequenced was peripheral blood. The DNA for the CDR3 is TGTGCCAGCAGCCAAGATCATAGTGGGACAGGGGTATGGCAGCCCCAGCATTTT. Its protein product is CASSQDHSGTGVWQPQHF.